This TCR beta chain was sequenced in a study of Graves' ophthalmopathy and Graves' hyperthyroidism. Study results and caveats: The study's model predicted ophthalmopathy progression at 70.59% sensitivity and about 72% specificity. Most expanded clonotypes from thyroid (those above 0.001 frequency) were also found in blood.

Beta-chain TCR CDR3 regions were amplified from RNA transcripts. First-round RT-PCR relied on HTBI primers, and a second-round multiplex PCR came next. TCRdb reanalysed the multiplex PCR reads using MiXCR and keeps one entry per CDR3 protein. The repertoire holds 450,000 or so distinct CDR3 sequences, with 14% as singletons. Trimming left V 3 bases short and J 5 bases short, with 24 bases between. Germline CDR1 reads KGHDR; CDR2 reads SFDVKD. This CDR3 has 18 amino acids. This clonotype appeared many times. The antigen is undetermined. The chain joins TRBV24-1 to TRBJ2-5, with D perhaps being TRBD1 or TRBD2 (5 bases each). The specimen was blood. This clonotype originated in a woman between 25 and 40 years old with Graves' ophthalmopathy. The CDR3 DNA reads TGTGCCACCAGTGATCTCCTTTCCGGGGCACTATATGCGGAGACCCAGTACTTC. Its translation is CATSDLLSGALYAETQYF.